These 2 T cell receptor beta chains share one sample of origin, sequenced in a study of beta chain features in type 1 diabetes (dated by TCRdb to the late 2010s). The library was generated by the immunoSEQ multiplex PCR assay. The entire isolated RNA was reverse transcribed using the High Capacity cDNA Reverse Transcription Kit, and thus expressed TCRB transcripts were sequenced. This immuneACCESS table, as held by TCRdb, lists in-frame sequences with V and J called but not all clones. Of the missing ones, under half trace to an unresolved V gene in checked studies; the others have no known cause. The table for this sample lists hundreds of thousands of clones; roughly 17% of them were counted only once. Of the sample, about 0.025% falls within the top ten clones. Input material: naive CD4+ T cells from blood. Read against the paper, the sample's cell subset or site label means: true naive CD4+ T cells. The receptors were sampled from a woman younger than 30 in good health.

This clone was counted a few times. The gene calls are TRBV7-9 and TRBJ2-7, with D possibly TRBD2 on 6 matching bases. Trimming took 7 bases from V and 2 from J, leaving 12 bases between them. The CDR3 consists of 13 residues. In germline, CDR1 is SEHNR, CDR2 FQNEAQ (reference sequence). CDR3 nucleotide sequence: TGTGCCAGCAACCTTGGGACTGCCTACGAGCAGTACTTC. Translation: CASNLGTAYEQYF.

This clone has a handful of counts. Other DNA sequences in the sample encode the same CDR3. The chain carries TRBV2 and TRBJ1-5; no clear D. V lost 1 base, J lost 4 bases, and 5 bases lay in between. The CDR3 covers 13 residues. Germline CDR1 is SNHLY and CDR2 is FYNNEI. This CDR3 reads CASSEEGNQPQHF. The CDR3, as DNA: TGTGCCAGCAGTGAAGAAGGGAATCAGCCCCAGCATTTT.